The 10 T cell receptor beta chains below come from one sample, sequenced in a study of a mutant IDH1 vaccine in newly diagnosed glioma. Specified time point: week 35, safety follow-up. The study gave 300 ug of mutant IDH1 20-mer peptide per vaccine dose, with topical imiquimod. This table comes from immunoSEQ multiplex PCR, and its TCRdb copy is limited to in-frame clones, with some not included. In the table there are 50,000 to 70,000 clones, 84% of which are singletons. Antigen specificity for these receptors is unknown. The sample in question was PBMCs, obtained from a glioma patient whose treatment included an IDH1 peptide vaccine. Receptors originate from a man aged 30 to 39 with glioma.

In its sample, this clone was seen a few times. V usage is TRBV19 and J usage is TRBJ1-5; TRBD1 agrees at 8 bases. Losses at the gene ends were 4 bases for V and 0 bases for J; bases not matched to a gene: 8. The CDR3 has 17 amino acids. Germline V gene data show CDR1 as LNHDA and CDR2 as SQIVND (reference sequence). Here the CDR3 DNA reads TGTGCCAGTAGTACGTTGTCGACAGGGGATAGCAATCAGCCCCAGCATTTT. It specifies CASSTLSTGDSNQPQHF. Full variable domain (outside the CDR3, taken from reference TRBV19 and TRBJ1-5): DGGITQSPKYLFRKEGQNVTLSCEQNLNHDAMYWYRQDPGQGLRLIYYSQIVNDFQKGDIAEGYSVSREKKESFPLTVTSAQKNPTAFYLCASSTLSTGDSNQPQHFGDGTRLSIL.

This clone was observed once. The chain employs TRBV15 and TRBJ2-3; no reliable D call. Germline lookup yields CDR1 LNHNV and CDR2 YYDKDF (reference sequence). This CDR3 comprises 14 residues. V was cut by 1 base and J by 6 bases, with 11 bases left in between. As DNA, the CDR3 is TGTGCCACCAGCAGAGCTACCACGGCGGATACGCAGTATTTT. Protein sequence: CATSRATTADTQYF.

The rearrangement links TRBV28 to TRBJ1-4, with D perhaps matching TRBD1 (5 bases). Trimming stripped 3 bases from V and 8 bases from J, with 19 bases between. In germline, CDR1 is MDHEN, CDR2 SYDVKM. The CDR3 length is 16 residues. CDR3 region: CASSFSSGPTGEKLFF. The CDR3 nucleotides are TGTGCCAGCAGTTTTTCCAGTGGACCCACAGGCGAAAAACTGTTTTTT.

The rearrangement links TRBV5-6 to TRBJ1-2; D possibly corresponds to TRBD1 (5 bases). The CDR3 consists of 13 residues. The germline gives CDR1 SGHDT, CDR2 YYEEEE. The V gene lost 6 bases and the J gene lost 3 bases, with 12 bases spanning the gap. The CDR3 nucleotides read TGTGCCAGCACCCCAGGGAGGGACTATGGCTACACCTTC. Residues: CASTPGRDYGYTF. Looking up the rest from reference TRBV5-6 and TRBJ1-2 gives the full variable domain: DAGVTQSPTHLIKTRGQQVTLRCSPKSGHDTVSWYQQALGQGPQFIFQYYEEEERQRGNFPDRFSGHQFPNYSSELNVNALLLGDSALYLCASTPGRDYGYTFGSGTRLTVV.

Only one count was recorded for this clone. This chain connects TRBV28 to TRBJ2-7; 8 bases are a match to TRBD2. The germline V gene encodes CDR1 MDHEN and CDR2 SYDVKM. The CDR3 extends over 16 amino acids. V shed 4 bases and J 0 bases; nucleotides not matched to a gene: 8. The CDR3 spells CASSSAGVGVSYEQYF. The CDR3 nucleotides are TGTGCCAGCAGTTCAGCGGGGGTCGGGGTCTCCTACGAGCAGTACTTC.

The gene calls are TRBV7-9 and TRBJ2-2, with 7 positions matching TRBD1. With 7 bases clipped from V and 5 bases from J, the junction kept 4 bases outside the gene matches. CDR3 length equals 13 residues. The germline gives CDR1 SEHNR, CDR2 FQNEAQ (reference sequence). CDR3 nucleotide sequence: TGTGCCAGCAATTTACAGGGGACCGGGGAGCTGTTTTTT. Its translation: CASNLQGTGELFF.

This clone was observed a handful of times. The J gene is TRBJ1-1, the V gene TRBV29-1; no definite D call. The germline V gene encodes CDR1 SQVTM and CDR2 ANQGSEA. The length of the CDR3 is 13 residues. Trimming shortened V by 3 bases and J by 0 bases, and 8 bases separated the two germline ends. The CDR3 spells CSVDGTMNTEAFF. The CDR3, as DNA: TGCAGCGTTGACGGCACTATGAACACTGAAGCTTTCTTT.

This chain joins TRBV7-8 and TRBJ2-3; 9 bases line up with TRBD1. The germline CDR1 and CDR2 sequences are SGHVS and FQNEAQ. The CDR3 extends over 18 amino acids. After removal of 0 bases from V and 2 bases from J, the junction contained 9 bases not matched to a gene. Here the CDR3 reads CASSLAVGTGRDTDTQYF. As DNA, the CDR3 is TGTGCCAGCAGCTTAGCGGTAGGGACAGGGAGGGACACAGATACGCAGTATTTT.

This clone was counted between two and nine times. The rearrangement joins TRBV9 to TRBJ1-1; 8 nucleotides match TRBD1. Looked up from germline, CDR1 is SGDLS and CDR2 is YYNGEE. J was trimmed by 5 bases and V by 4 bases; bases with no gene match: 7. The CDR3 has 14 residues. The CDR3 spells CASSPRTGLTEAFF. The CDR3 nucleotides read TGTGCCAGCAGCCCTCGGACAGGGCTGACTGAAGCTTTCTTT.

The V gene is TRBV11-1, the J gene TRBJ2-3; 9 bases align to TRBD2. Per germline, CDR1 SGHAT and CDR2 FQDESV (reference sequence). CDR3 length: 16 residues. V dropped 3 bases and J dropped 6; count of bases not matched to a gene: 10. The CDR3: CASSLIAGGPTDTQYF. CDR3 nucleotides: TGTGCCAGCAGCTTGATCGCGGGGGGGCCAACCGATACGCAGTATTTT.